The entry below gives a single TCR beta chain sequence along with its context. Data came from immunoSEQ multiplex PCR; TCRdb stores just in-frame clones and leaves some out. The repertoire includes 250,000 to 300,000 clones, around 84% of them detected once, and 4.5% to 6% sits in the top ten. This record belongs to a study of blood T cell repertoires in COVID-19. Looking at the study overall: From the United States, Italy and Spain came samples of acute and convalescent COVID-19. PBMCs, B-cell-depleted T cells, or T cells were the source of the cDNA or gDNA that made up the material.

Germline trimming cut 6 bases from V and 8 bases from J; bases unmatched to any gene: 7. CDR3 length: 12 amino acids. Study members were between 18 and 89 years old and lived in 24 US regions. Membership in each cohort depended on participant-reported clinical history. This TCR was sampled from a middle-aged man who had been exposed to COVID-19. The sequenced sample consisted of PBMCs or T cells enriched from blood (not recorded which). The V gene is TRBV12-3 or TRBV12-4, the J gene TRBJ2-7; 7 bases match TRBD1. Here the CDR3 reads CASRRTGDKQYF. The CDR3 bases are TGTGCCAGCAGGCGCACAGGGGATAAGCAGTACTTC.